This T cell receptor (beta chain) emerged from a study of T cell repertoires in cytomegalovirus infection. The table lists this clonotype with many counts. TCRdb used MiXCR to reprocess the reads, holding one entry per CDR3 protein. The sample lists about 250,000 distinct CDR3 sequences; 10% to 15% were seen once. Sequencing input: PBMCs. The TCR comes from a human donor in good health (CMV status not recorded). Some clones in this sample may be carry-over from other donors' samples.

As DNA, the CDR3 is TGTGCCAGCAGCTTGCACAGGGCCGCAGATACGCAGTATTTT. Amino acid sequence: CASSLHRAADTQYF. The J gene is TRBJ2-3, the V gene TRBV7-2, with D possibly being TRBD1 (6 bases). The CDR3 runs 14 residues. V was shortened by 3 bases and J by 4 bases, with 11 bases between the two germline ends. Germline-derived CDR1 and CDR2 are SGHTA and FQGNSA.